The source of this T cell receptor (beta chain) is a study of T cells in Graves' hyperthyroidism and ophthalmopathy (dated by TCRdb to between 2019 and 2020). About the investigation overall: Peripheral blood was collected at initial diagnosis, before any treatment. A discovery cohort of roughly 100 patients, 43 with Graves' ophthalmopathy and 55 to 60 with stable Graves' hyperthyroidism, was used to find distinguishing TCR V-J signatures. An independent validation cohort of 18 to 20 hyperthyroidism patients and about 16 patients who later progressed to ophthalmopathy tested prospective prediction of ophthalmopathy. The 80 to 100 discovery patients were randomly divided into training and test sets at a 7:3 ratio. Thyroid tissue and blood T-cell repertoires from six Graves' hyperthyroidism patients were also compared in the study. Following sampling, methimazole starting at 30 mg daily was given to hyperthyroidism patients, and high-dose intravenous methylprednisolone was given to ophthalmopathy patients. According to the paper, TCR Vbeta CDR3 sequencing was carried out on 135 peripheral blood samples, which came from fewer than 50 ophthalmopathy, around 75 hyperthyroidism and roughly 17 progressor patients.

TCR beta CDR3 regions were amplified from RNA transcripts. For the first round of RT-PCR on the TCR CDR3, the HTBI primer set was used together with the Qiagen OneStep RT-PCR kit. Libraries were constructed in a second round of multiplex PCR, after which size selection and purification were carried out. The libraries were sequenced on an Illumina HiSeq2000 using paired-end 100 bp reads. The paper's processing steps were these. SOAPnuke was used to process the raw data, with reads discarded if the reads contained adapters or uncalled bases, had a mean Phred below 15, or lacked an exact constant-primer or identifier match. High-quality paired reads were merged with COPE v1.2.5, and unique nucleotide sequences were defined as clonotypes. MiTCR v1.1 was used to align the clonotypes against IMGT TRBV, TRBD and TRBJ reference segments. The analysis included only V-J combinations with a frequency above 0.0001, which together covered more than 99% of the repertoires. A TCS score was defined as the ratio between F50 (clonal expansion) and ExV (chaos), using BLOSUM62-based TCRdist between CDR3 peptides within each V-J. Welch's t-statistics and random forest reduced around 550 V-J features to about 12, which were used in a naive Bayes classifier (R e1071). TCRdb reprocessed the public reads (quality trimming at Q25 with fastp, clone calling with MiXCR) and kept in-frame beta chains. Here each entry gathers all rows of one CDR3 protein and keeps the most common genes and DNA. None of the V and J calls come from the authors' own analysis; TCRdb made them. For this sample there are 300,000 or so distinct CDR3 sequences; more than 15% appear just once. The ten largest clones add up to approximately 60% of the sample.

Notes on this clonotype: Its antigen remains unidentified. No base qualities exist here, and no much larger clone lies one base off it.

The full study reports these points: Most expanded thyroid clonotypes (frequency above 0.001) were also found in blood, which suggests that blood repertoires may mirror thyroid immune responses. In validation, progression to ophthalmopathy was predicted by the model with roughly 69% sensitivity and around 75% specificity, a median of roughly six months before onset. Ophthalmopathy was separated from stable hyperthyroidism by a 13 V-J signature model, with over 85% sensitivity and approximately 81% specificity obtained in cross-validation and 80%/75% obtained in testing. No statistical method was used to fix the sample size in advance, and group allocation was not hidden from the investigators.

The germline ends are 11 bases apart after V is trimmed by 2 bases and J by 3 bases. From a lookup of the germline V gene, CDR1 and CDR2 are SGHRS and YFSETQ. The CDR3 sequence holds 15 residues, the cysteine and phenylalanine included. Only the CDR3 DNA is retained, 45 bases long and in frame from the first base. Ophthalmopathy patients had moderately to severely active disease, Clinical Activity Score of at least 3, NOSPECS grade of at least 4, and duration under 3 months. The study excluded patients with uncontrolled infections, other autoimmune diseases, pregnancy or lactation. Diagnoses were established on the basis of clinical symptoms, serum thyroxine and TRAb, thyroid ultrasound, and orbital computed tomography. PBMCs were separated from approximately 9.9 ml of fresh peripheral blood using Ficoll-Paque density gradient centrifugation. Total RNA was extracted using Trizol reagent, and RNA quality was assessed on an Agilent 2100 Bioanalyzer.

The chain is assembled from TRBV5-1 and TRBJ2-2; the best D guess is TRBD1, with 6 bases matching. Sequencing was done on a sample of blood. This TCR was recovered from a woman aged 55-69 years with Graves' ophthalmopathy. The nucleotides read TGCGCCAGCAGCTTTTACAGGGTTGACACCGGGGAGCTGTTTTTT. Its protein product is CASSFYRVDTGELFF.